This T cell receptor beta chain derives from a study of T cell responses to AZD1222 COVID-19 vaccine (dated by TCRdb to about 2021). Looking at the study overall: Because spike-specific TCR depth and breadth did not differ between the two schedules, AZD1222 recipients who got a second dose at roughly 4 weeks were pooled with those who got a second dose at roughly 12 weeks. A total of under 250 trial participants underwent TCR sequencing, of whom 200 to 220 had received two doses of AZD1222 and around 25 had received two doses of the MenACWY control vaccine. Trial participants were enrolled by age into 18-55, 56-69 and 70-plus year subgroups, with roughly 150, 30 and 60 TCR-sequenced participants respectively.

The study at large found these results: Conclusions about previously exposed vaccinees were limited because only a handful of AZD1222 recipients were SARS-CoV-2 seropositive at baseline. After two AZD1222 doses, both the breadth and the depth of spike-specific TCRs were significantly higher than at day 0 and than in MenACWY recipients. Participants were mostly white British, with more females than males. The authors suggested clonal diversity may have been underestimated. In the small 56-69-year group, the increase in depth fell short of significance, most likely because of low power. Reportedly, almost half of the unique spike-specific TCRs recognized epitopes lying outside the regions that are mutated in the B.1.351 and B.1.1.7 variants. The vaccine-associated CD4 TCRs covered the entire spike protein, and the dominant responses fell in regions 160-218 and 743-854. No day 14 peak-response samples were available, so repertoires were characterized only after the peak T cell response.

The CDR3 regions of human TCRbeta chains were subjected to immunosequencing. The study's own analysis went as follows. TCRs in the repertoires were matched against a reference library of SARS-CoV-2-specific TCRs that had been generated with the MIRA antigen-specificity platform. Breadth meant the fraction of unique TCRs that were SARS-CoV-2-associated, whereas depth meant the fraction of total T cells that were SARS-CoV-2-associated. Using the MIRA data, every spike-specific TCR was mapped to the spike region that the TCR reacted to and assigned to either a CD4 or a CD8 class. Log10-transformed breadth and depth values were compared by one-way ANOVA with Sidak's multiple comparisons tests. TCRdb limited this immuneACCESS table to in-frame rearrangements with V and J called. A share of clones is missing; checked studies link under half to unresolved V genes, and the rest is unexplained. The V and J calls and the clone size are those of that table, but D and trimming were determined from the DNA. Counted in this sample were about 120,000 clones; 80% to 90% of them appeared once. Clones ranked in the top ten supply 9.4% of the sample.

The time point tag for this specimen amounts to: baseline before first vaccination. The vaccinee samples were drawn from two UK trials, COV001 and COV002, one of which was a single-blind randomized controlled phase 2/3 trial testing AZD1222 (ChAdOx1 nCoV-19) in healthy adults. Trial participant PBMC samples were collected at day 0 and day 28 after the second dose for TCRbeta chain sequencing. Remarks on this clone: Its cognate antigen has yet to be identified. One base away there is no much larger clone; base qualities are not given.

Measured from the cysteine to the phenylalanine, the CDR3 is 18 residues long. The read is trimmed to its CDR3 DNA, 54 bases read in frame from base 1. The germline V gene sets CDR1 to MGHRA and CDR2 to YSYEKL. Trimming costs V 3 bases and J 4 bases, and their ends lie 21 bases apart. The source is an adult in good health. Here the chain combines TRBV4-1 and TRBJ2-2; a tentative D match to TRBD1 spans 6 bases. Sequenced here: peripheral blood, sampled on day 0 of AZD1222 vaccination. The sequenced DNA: TGCGCCAGCAGCCAGGGTGTACAGGGAATTAGGCGCACCGGGGAGCTGTTTTTT. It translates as CASSQGVQGIRRTGELFF.